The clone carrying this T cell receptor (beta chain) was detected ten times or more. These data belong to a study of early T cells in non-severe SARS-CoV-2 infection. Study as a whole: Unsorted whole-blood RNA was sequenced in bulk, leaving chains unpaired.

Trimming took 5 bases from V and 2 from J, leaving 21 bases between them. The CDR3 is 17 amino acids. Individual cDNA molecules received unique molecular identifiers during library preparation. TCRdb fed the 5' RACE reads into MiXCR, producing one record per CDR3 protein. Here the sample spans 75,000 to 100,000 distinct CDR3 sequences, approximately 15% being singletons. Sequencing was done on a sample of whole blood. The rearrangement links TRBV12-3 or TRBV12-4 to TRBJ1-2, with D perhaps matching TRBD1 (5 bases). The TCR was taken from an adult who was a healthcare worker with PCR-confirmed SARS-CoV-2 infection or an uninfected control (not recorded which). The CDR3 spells CASSLRTQGRSNYGYTF. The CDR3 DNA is TGTGCCAGCAGTCTTAGAACGCAGGGCAGATCCAACTATGGCTACACCTTC.